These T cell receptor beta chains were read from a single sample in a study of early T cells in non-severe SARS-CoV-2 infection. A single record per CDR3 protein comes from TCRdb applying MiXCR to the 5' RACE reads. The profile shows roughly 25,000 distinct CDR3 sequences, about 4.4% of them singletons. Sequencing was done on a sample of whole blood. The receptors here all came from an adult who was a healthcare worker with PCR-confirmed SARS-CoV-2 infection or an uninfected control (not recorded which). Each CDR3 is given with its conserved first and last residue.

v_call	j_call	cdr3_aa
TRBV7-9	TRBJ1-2	CASSYTGTGYGYTF
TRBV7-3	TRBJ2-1	CASSLTLRTAYNEQFF
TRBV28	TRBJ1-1	CASTPAGGMWTEAFF
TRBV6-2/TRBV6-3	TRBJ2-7	CASSYASSSYEQYF
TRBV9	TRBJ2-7	CASSESGTGIYEQYF
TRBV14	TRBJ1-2	CASSQRDPSGYTF
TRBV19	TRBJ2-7	CASSMGQNYEQYF
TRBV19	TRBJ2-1	CASSSPWLEVEGNEQFF
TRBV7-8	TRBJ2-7	CASSDRRTMSSYEQYF
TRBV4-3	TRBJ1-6	CASSQDGNRNSPLHF
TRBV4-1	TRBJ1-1	CASSRGTGPKTEAFF
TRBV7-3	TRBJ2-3	CASSLNRPDIPSGDTQYF
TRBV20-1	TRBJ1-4	CSVAPDVTNEKLFF
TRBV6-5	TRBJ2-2	CASSYGTDGGGELFF
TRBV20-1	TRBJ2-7	CSASGGGLSSYEQYF
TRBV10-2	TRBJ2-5	CASSEPRDRGETQYF
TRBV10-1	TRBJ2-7	CASSTGQRRSYEQYF
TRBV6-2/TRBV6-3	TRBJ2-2	CASSPHTMTGELFF
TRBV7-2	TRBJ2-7	CASSPDFISSYEQYF
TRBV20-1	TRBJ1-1	CSCVAGSTEAFF
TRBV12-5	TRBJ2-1	CASGGDYPGKEQFF
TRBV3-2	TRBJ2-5	CASSQPRTSGGQETQYF
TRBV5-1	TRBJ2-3	CASSLGGGGTDTQYF
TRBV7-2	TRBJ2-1	CASSLEQNPYNEQFF
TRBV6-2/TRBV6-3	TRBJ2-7	CASNPYRGTYEQYF
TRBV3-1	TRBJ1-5	CASSQSGVNQPQHF
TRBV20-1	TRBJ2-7	CSARPTGGYEQYF
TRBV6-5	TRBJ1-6	CASSYELDSPLHF
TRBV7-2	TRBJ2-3	CASSPGQSDTQYF
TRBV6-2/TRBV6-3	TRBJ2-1	CASIAGNSYNEQFF
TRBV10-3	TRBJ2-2	CAISDPVAGITGELFF
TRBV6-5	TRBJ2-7	CASSPLGGEQYF
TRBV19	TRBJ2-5	CASREGYQETQYF
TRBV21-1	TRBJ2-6	CASSNGARSEANVLTF
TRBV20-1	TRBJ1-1	CSARRVGGTEAFF
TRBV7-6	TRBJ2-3	CASSLALHTDTQYF
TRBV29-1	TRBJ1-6	CSVGQGDSPLHF
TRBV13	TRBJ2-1	CASSSLRGAYSYNEQFF
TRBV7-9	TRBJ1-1	CASSFAGQNTEAFF
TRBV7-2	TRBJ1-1	CASSPWAGPTTEAFF
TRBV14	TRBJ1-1	CASSRQVNTEAFF
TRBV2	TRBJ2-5	CATRVQETQYF
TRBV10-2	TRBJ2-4	CASAGIDELGKNIQYF
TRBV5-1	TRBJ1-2	CASSRAGQASYGYTF
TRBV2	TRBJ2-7	CASRLSGTLVRDEQYF
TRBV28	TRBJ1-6	CASSLDGSPLHF
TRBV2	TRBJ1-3	CASSEDRVDTIYF
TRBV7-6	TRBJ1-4	CASSPNGLLNEKLFF
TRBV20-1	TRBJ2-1	CSARQDRREQFF
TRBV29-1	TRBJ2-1	CSVDTSGTYNEQFF
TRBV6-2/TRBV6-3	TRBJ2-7	CASSHGTVQYF
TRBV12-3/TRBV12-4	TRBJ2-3	CASSPGQPKSDTQYF
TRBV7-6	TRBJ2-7	CASSFYLGGEQYF
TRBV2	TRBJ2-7	CASSVVPRYEQYF
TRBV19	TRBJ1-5	CASSPWGNQPQHF
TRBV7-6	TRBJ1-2	CASSLSQVGGFYTF
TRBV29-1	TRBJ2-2	CSVVAGEYTGELFF
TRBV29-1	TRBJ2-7	CSVVQHEQYF